This T cell receptor beta chain is from a study of identical twins. TCRdb re-derived calls from the 5' RACE reads in MiXCR, one entry per CDR3 protein. In the table there are about 330,000 distinct CDR3 sequences, 10% to 15% of which are singletons. This clonotype turned up a few times. All donors were healthy Caucasians. The CDR3 is 14 residues long. Germline V gene lookup returns CDR1 MNHEY and CDR2 SMNVEV (reference sequence). V shed 2 bases and J 4 bases; nucleotides not matched to a gene: 3. These data were likewise used in another study, on yellow fever vaccine responses in identical twins.

Material for sequencing was CD8+ T cells sorted from blood. V is TRBV27 and J is TRBJ2-5; 8 bases line up with TRBD1. The source of this sequence is a woman aged 18-29 years in good health. The CDR3 spells CASSLNRGRETQYF. The DNA for the CDR3 is TGTGCCAGCAGTTTAAACAGGGGGAGAGAGACCCAGTACTTC.